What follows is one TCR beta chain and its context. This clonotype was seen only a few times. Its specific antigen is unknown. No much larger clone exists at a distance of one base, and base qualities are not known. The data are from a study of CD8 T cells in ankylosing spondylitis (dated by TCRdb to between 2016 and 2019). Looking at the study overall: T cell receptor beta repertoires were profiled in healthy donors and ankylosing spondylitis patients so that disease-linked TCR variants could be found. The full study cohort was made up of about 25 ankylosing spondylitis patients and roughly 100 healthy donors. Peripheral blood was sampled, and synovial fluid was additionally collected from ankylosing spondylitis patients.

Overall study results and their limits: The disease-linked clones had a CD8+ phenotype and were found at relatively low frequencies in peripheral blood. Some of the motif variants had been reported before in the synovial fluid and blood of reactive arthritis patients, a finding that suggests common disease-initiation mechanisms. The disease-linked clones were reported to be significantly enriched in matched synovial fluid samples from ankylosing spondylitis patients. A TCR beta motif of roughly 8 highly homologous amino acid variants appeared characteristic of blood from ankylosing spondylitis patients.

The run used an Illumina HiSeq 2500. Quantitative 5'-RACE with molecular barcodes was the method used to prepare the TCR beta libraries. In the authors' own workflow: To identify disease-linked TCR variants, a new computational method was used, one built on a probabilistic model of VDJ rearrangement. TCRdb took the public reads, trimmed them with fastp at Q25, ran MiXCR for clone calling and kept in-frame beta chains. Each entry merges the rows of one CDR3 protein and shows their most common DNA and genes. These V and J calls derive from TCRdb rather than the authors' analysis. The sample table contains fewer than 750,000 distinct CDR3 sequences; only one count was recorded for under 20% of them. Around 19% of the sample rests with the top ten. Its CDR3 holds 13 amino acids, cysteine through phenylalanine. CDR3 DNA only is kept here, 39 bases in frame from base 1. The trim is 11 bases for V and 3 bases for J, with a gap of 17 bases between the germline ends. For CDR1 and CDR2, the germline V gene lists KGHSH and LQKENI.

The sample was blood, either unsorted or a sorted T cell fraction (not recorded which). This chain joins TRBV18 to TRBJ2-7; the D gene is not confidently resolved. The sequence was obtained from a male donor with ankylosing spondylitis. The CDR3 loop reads CADRLLLNYEQYF. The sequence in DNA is TGTGCCGATCGACTGCTCCTAAACTACGAGCAGTACTTC. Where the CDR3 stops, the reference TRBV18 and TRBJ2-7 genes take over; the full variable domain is NAGVMQNPRHLVRRRGQEARLRCSPMKGHSHVYWYRQLPEEGLKFMVYLQKENIIDESGMPKERFSAEFPKEGPSILRIQQVVRGDSAAYFCADRLLLNYEQYFGPGTRLTVT.